This T cell receptor (beta chain) was captured by sequencing in a study of OX40 agonist ivuxolimab in advanced cancers. Study as a whole: Antecedent anti-PD-1, anti-PD-L1 or anti-CTLA-4 therapy was permissible, with about 39% having received some. Three patients, one with hepatocellular carcinoma and two with cutaneous melanoma, achieved partial responses.

The CDR3 loop spans 11 amino acids. V shed 7 bases and J shed 7 bases, with 11 bases lying between them. CDR1 SGHDT and CDR2 YYEEEE come from the germline V gene. Here immunoSEQ multiplex PCR was the method, and the copy in TCRdb shows in-frame clones only, minus some. The sample holds about 62,000 clones, approximately 80% seen once. The receptor comes from an adult with an advanced solid tumor such as melanoma, head and neck, liver or kidney cancer. The genes are TRBV5-6 and TRBJ1-2; D is unresolved. The material sequenced was CD4+ or CD8+ T cells sorted from blood, taken in a trial of the OX40 agonist ivuxolimab. DNA of the CDR3: TGTGCCAGCGATCGGGGATCTGGCTACACCTTC. It specifies CASDRGSGYTF.